These 21 T cell receptor beta chains share one sample of origin, sequenced in a study of T cells in localized non-small cell lung cancer. Assay used: immunoSEQ multiplex PCR; TCRdb lists only in-frame clones, some missing. The sample lists about 2,200 clones, around a sixth occurring once. The sample consisted of normal lung tissue next to the tumor, taken before any cancer treatment. The receptors originated from a man between 40 and 75 years old with stage I squamous cell lung carcinoma.

V and J are TRBV30 and TRBJ2-5; D not resolved. Trimming shortened V by 7 bases and J by 5 bases, and 26 bases separated the two germline ends. This CDR3 spans 16 amino acids. Germline V gene sequence: CDR1 GTSNPN, CDR2 SVGIG (reference sequence). DNA of the CDR3: TGTGCCTCCTACCCCGGGCTCTCCTCATTCCGGGAGACCCAGTACTTC. Amino acid sequence: CASYPGLSSFRETQYF.

The table lists this clone with a few counts. The V call is TRBV5-1, the J call TRBJ2-1, with D perhaps matching TRBD1 (6 bases). The CDR3 runs to 15 residues. Germline CDR1 is SGHRS and CDR2 is YFSETQ. The V and J ends lost 0 bases and 3 bases respectively, with 10 bases between them. In nucleotides, the CDR3 is TGCGCCAGCAGCTTGGGAGGGGGTATCTACAATGAGCAGTTCTTC. Protein: CASSLGGGIYNEQFF. Full variable domain (rest looked up from reference TRBV5-1 and TRBJ2-1): KAGVTQTPRYLIKTRGQQVTLSCSPISGHRSVSWYQQTPGQGLQFLFEYFSETQRNKGNFPGRFSGRQFSNSRSEMNVSTLELGDSALYLCASSLGGGIYNEQFFGPGTRLTVL.

The chain has TRBV25-1 and TRBJ2-5, with 9 nucleotides matching TRBD1. Germline CDR1 is MGHDK and CDR2 is SYGVNS. The V and J ends lost 7 bases and 3 bases, in that order; junction bases with no gene match: 9. The length of the CDR3 is 15 residues. CDR3 DNA sequence: TGTGCCAGCACCGAAACAGGGGGCGCGAAAGAGACCCAGTACTTC. Translation gives CASTETGGAKETQYF. The entire variable domain, with the rest obtained from reference TRBV25-1 and TRBJ2-5, is as follows: EADIYQTPRYLVIGTGKKITLECSQTMGHDKMYWYQQDPGMELHLIHYSYGVNSTEKGDLSSESTVSRIRTEHFPLTLESARPSHTSQYLCASTETGGAKETQYFGPGTRLLVL.

This clone was counted ten times or more. The chain carries TRBV11-3 and TRBJ2-5, with D possibly matching TRBD1 (6 bases). The CDR3 contains 14 residues. The germline V gene has CDR1 SGHNT and CDR2 YENEEA. The V gene lost 4 bases and the J gene lost 5 bases, with 14 bases spanning the gap. In DNA, the CDR3 is TGTGCCAGCAGCTCCAAGACAGGTGGGGAGACCCAGTACTTC. Amino acids: CASSSKTGGETQYF.

This sequence joins TRBV5-1 and TRBJ1-1; D not certain. This CDR3 contains 14 residues. The V end lost 5 bases, the J end lost 5 bases, and 16 bases lay between the germline ends. In germline, CDR1 is SGHRS, CDR2 YFSETQ. In DNA form, the CDR3 reads TGCGCCAGCAGTTCCGACTCCCTTCGGACTGAAGCTTTCTTT. It codes for CASSSDSLRTEAFF.

The chain uses TRBV5-1 and TRBJ2-7; tentatively, D is TRBD2 (6 bases). The CDR3 spans 14 residues. The V gene's germline CDR1 is SGHRS and CDR2 YFSETQ. V lost 1 base, J lost 2 bases, and 10 bases lay in between. The CDR3 is CASSLISGPYEQYF. The CDR3 bases are TGCGCCAGCAGCTTGATTAGCGGTCCCTACGAGCAGTACTTC. The full variable domain, completed using reference TRBV5-1 and TRBJ2-7, is KAGVTQTPRYLIKTRGQQVTLSCSPISGHRSVSWYQQTPGQGLQFLFEYFSETQRNKGNFPGRFSGRQFSNSRSEMNVSTLELGDSALYLCASSLISGPYEQYFGPGTRLTVT.

The V and J genes are TRBV6-8 and TRBJ2-2; D gene uncertain. The length of the CDR3 is 16 residues. Deletions cut 2 bases from V and 5 bases from J, with 15 bases between. Germline loops: CDR1 MNHGY, CDR2 SAAAGT. In DNA, the CDR3 is TGTGCCAGCAGTTACCCGATGCGACGGCAAACCGGGGAGCTGTTTTTT. This translates into CASSYPMRRQTGELFF.

This clone was found a few times. This chain links TRBV11-3 with TRBJ2-1, with 15 bases aligning to TRBD2. The germline V gene encodes CDR1 SGHNT and CDR2 YENEEA. The CDR3 sequence is 15 residues long. V shed 3 bases and J 8 bases; nucleotides not matched to a gene: 2. The CDR3 coding sequence is TGTGCCAGCAGCTTTAGGACTAGCGGGAGGGATGAGCAGTTCTTC. Protein: CASSFRTSGRDEQFF.

A few counts support this clone. The chain combines TRBV25-1 with TRBJ2-7, with D perhaps matching TRBD2 (5 bases). Between the trimmed V and J ends, which lost 5 bases and 7 bases, there was a span of 15 bases. Germline V gene data show CDR1 as MGHDK and CDR2 as SYGVNS. The CDR3 covers 13 residues. As DNA, the CDR3 is TGTGCCAGCAGTCCCAGAGCGGCAATTGAGCAGTACTTC. It translates to CASSPRAAIEQYF.

The rearrangement links TRBV6-1 to TRBJ2-1; 8 nucleotides agree with TRBD2. CDR3 size: 13 residues. Unmatched junction bases numbered 3, after V lost 1 base and J lost 10 bases. Germline values: CDR1 MNHNS, CDR2 SASEGT. The CDR3 nucleotides are TGTGCCAGCAGTGAAGGACTAGCGAGGGAGCAGTTCTTC. Encoded protein: CASSEGLAREQFF.

This clone has just a few counts. The gene calls are TRBV9 and TRBJ1-3; the D is unclear. The CDR3 has 15 amino acids. Germline V gene data show CDR1 as SGDLS and CDR2 as YYNGEE. V was clipped by 0 bases and J by 2 bases, with 9 bases between them. The CDR3, as DNA: TGTGCCAGCAGCGTAGCTACCGGGACTGGAAACACCATATATTTT. Translated, it gives CASSVATGTGNTIYF.

The chain couples TRBV10-2 to TRBJ2-1; D may correspond to TRBD1 or TRBD2 (5 bases each). Germline V gene data show CDR1 as WSHSY and CDR2 as SAAADI. The CDR3 is 16 residues long. Trimming left V 5 bases short and J 9 bases short, with 23 bases between. The DNA for the CDR3 is TGCGCCAGCAGTCCTAGGGGTCGGGGCAGAAGGATTGAGCAGTTCTTC. Translating gives CASSPRGRGRRIEQFF.

The chain combines TRBV28 with TRBJ2-5, with D perhaps matching TRBD1 (5 bases). The ends were cut back, 5 bases at V and 5 bases at J, with 15 bases in the middle. The CDR3 runs to 14 residues. In germline, CDR1 is MDHEN, CDR2 SYDVKM. DNA of the CDR3: TGTGCCAGCAGTGGGGCAGGGCGGTCGGAGACCCAGTACTTC. This sequence encodes CASSGAGRSETQYF.

The gene calls are TRBV18 and TRBJ2-3, with D hard to call. V lost 3 bases, J lost 3 bases, and 13 bases lay in between. The CDR3 sequence is 15 residues long. Germline V gene sequence: CDR1 KGHSH, CDR2 LQKENI. The CDR3 DNA is TGTGCCAGCTCACCCACCACAACTACGACAGATACGCAGTATTTT. This codes for CASSPTTTTTDTQYF.

This sequence joins TRBV19 and TRBJ1-2; no clear D gene. This CDR3 is 13 amino acids long. The V gene's germline CDR1 is LNHDA and CDR2 SQIVND (reference sequence). Trimming pared 3 bases from V and 4 bases from J, leaving 9 bases between. The CDR3 DNA reads TGTGCCAGTAGTATTGGAACCGGCTATGGCTACACCTTC. Translating gives CASSIGTGYGYTF.

This clone was counted only a few times. The V gene is TRBV9, the J gene TRBJ2-7, with D possibly TRBD2 on 6 matching bases. Germline V gene lookup returns CDR1 SGDLS and CDR2 YYNGEE. Trimming removed 3 bases at V and 0 bases at J, with 10 bases between. CDR3 length: 14 amino acids. The chain's CDR3 is CASSGRTNSYEQYF. The CDR3 coding sequence is TGTGCCAGCAGCGGTCGGACTAACTCCTACGAGCAGTACTTC.

Only a few counts were recorded for this clone. This sequence joins TRBV19 and TRBJ1-5, with 9 bases identical to TRBD1. Germline assignment: CDR1 LNHDA and CDR2 SQIVND (reference sequence). V shed 4 bases, J shed 7 bases, and the junction held 8 bases outside the gene matches. CDR3 length equals 15 residues. CDR3 region: CASSTSGQGEQPQHF. The CDR3 coding sequence is TGTGCCAGTAGTACATCGGGACAGGGAGAACAGCCCCAGCATTTT.

The chain carries TRBV6-8 and TRBJ2-5, with 7 positions matching TRBD2. The CDR3 loop spans 14 amino acids. CDR1 is MNHGY, CDR2 SAAAGT, per germline. The junction had 8 bases not matched to a gene; V was cut back by 8 bases and J by 2 bases. The CDR3 bases are TGTGCCAGCGTGCAGCGGGAATTACAAGAGACCCAGTACTTC. As protein: CASVQRELQETQYF.

The rearrangement joins TRBV28 to TRBJ1-5; D possibly corresponds to TRBD1 (6 bases). V shed 8 bases and J shed 7 bases, with 15 bases lying between them. Germline values: CDR1 MDHEN, CDR2 SYDVKM. The CDR3 covers 13 residues. The CDR3: CASFSGGPQPQHF. The CDR3 DNA reads TGTGCCAGCTTTTCGGGGGGCCCCCAGCCCCAGCATTTT. Full variable domain (outside the CDR3, taken from reference TRBV28 and TRBJ1-5): DVKVTQSSRYLVKRTGEKVFLECVQDMDHENMFWYRQDPGLGLRLIYFSYDVKMKEKGDIPEGYSVSREKKERFSLILESASTNQTSMYLCASFSGGPQPQHFGDGTRLSIL.

This clone occurred a few times. CDR3 DNA: TGTGCCAGCACCAAACAGGGGTGGGACACTGAAGCTTTCTTT. Amino acids: CASTKQGWDTEAFF. This chain links TRBV6-8 with TRBJ1-1; TRBD1 matches 7 bases. Trimming removed 7 bases from V and 3 bases from J; junction bases left unmatched: 8. Germline loops: CDR1 MNHGY, CDR2 SAAAGT. The CDR3 totals 14 residues.

This chain connects TRBV10-2 to TRBJ2-1; tentative D call: TRBD2 (6 bases). The CDR3 consists of 13 residues. Germline V lookup: CDR1 WSHSY, CDR2 SAAADI. The V and J ends lost 6 bases and 7 bases respectively, with 13 bases between them. The CDR3 nucleotides are TGCGCCAGCAGATCCGGGACTTCGAATGAGCAGTTCTTC. It translates to CASRSGTSNEQFF.